This TCR beta chain was found in a study of blood T cell repertoires in COVID-19. Study in general: COVID-19 samples from acute and convalescent phases originated in the United States, Italy and Spain. Sample material is recorded as cDNA or gDNA derived from T cells, B-cell-depleted T cells, or PBMCs.

This CDR3 has 16 amino acids. Trimming took off 0 bases at V and 0 bases at J, with 13 bases between the two ends. Germline lookup yields CDR1 SGHRS and CDR2 YFSETQ. The authors' processing: Nucleated cell counts were estimated from reference gene primer amplification. Some clones are missing from TCRdb's copy, which holds only in-frame ones; the method was immunoSEQ multiplex PCR. That table gives V, J and clone size, and the DNA gave D and trimming. The table lists fewer than 300,000 clones, over 65% of them singletons. The sample consisted of peripheral blood. V gene TRBV5-1 combines with J gene TRBJ2-7, with D possibly being TRBD2 (6 bases). The clonotype originates from a woman between 65 and 79 years old with active or convalescent COVID-19. Here the CDR3 reads CASSLEPGLSSYEQYF. The CDR3 DNA sequence: TGCGCCAGCAGCTTGGAACCGGGACTGAGCTCCTACGAGCAGTACTTC. The complete variable domain, with remaining parts taken from reference TRBV5-1 and TRBJ2-7, reads KAGVTQTPRYLIKTRGQQVTLSCSPISGHRSVSWYQQTPGQGLQFLFEYFSETQRNKGNFPGRFSGRQFSNSRSEMNVSTLELGDSALYLCASSLEPGLSSYEQYFGPGTRLTVT.